Presented here are 15 T cell receptor beta chains from one specimen sequenced in a study of TIL therapy for anti-PD-1-resistant metastatic lung cancer. Sequencing used immunoSEQ v3. Sequenced by immunoSEQ multiplex PCR; TCRdb stores in-frame clones only, minus some. There are 57,000 or so clones in the sample; over 75% occur only once, and approximately 2.4% lies in the top ten. Time point meaning: pre-treatment sample, taken before nivolumab and TIL therapy. Sequencing used blood, obtained at baseline. These receptors all come from a person aged 25 to 79 with non-small cell lung cancer.

The CDR3 loop is CATSQTDTQYF. CDR3 DNA: TGTGCCACCAGCCAAACAGATACGCAGTATTTT. This sequence joins TRBV21-1 and TRBJ2-3; no DNA check was done on the table's D call, TRBD1. TRBV21-1 is given as a pseudogene. The CDR3 length is 11 residues.

This clone was seen only once. The V call is TRBV27, the J call TRBJ2-1; D unclear. Germline V lookup: CDR1 MNHEY, CDR2 SMNVEV (reference sequence). V was clipped by 2 bases and J by 2 bases, with 10 bases between them. This CDR3 spans 15 amino acids. CDR3 loop: CASSLRAATYNEQFF. The CDR3 nucleotides are TGTGCCAGCAGTTTACGGGCGGCCACCTACAATGAGCAGTTCTTC.

This clone was found a few times. The rearrangement links TRBV28 to TRBJ2-1; 8 bases agree with TRBD2. Germline CDR1 reads MDHEN; CDR2 reads SYDVKM. Unmatched junction bases numbered 7, after V lost 3 bases and J lost 6 bases. The CDR3 runs 15 residues. In DNA form, the CDR3 reads TGTGCCAGCAGTTTCATAGCGGGGAAACTCAATGAGCAGTTCTTC. Amino acids: CASSFIAGKLNEQFF.

This chain uses TRBV7-9 with TRBJ2-1; possibly TRBD2 for D (5 bases). Trimming removed 4 bases from V and 1 base from J, with 17 bases in between. Germline V gene data show CDR1 as SEHNR and CDR2 as FQNEAQ (reference sequence). This CDR3 has 17 amino acids. CDR3 bases: TGTGCCAGCAGCTCCCCCGGGGTAGCGAATTCCTACAATGAGCAGTTCTTC. Translated: CASSSPGVANSYNEQFF.

This chain links TRBV5-1 with TRBJ1-1, with unresolved D. With 3 bases removed from V and 5 bases from J, the gap between germline ends came to 8 bases. The CDR3 is 12 residues long. CDR1 SGHRS and CDR2 YFSETQ come from the germline V gene. The CDR3 loop is CASSSPSTEAFF. CDR3 DNA sequence: TGCGCCAGCAGCTCCCCGAGTACTGAAGCTTTCTTT.

The chain uses TRBV3-1 (or the pseudogene TRBV3-2) and TRBJ2-7, with D perhaps being TRBD1 or TRBD2 (5 bases each). The V and J ends lost 0 bases and 2 bases respectively, with 11 bases between them. Germline V gene lookup returns CDR1 LGHDT and CDR2 YNNKEL (reference sequence). CDR3 length equals 15 residues. The DNA of the CDR3 is TGTGCCAGCAGCCAAGATTTGGGGGAAACCTACGAGCAGTACTTC. This codes for CASSQDLGETYEQYF.

The CDR3 coding sequence is TGTGCCAGCACCCCCATGGGAGAGAACTATGGCTACACCTTC. This codes for CASTPMGENYGYTF. The chain carries TRBV28 and TRBJ1-2; unclear D gene. CDR1 and CDR2 (germline): MDHEN, SYDVKM. The ends were cut back, 7 bases at V and 2 bases at J, with 14 bases in the middle. The length of the CDR3 is 14 residues.

The chain recombines TRBV2 with TRBJ1-2, with a possible D match to TRBD1 (6 bases). The germline CDR1 and CDR2 sequences are SNHLY and FYNNEI. V lost 3 bases and J lost 6, with 14 bases in between. The CDR3 runs to 14 residues. CDR3 nucleotides: TGTGCCAGCAGTGATCCCCCAGGGGTCCATGGCTACACCTTC. This translates into CASSDPPGVHGYTF.

V is TRBV10-3 and J is TRBJ2-7, with TRBD1 matching over 7 bases. CDR1 and CDR2 (germline): ENHRY, SYGVKD. V shed 7 bases, J shed 5 bases, and the junction held 8 bases outside the gene matches. The length of the CDR3 is 13 residues. The CDR3 is CAITDEQGHEQYF. CDR3 coding DNA: TGTGCCATCACCGACGAACAGGGGCACGAGCAGTACTTC.

This chain uses TRBV27 with TRBJ2-1, with TRBD2 identical over 11 bases. Trimming removed 0 bases from V and 8 bases from J; junction bases left unmatched: 9. The CDR3 spans 17 residues. Germline CDR1 MNHEY, CDR2 SMNVEV (reference sequence). The CDR3, as DNA: TGTGCCAGCAGTTTATCCTATGTGCTAGCGGGAGGAGATGAGCAGTTCTTC. This translates into CASSLSYVLAGGDEQFF.

This clone was found a few times. The chain employs TRBV7-7 and TRBJ1-4, with D tentatively TRBD1 (5 bases). This CDR3 is built from 15 residues. The V gene lost 6 bases and the J gene lost 7 bases, with 18 bases spanning the gap. Germline V gene data show CDR1 as SSHAT and CDR2 as FNYEAQ (reference sequence). CDR3: CASSAGRGVSEKLFF. The CDR3 coding sequence is TGTGCCAGCAGTGCCGGGAGGGGAGTTAGTGAAAAACTGTTTTTT.

This chain links TRBV28 with TRBJ1-1; D gene unclear. The CDR3 runs 13 residues. The germline V gene encodes CDR1 MDHEN and CDR2 SYDVKM. Trimming cost V 11 bases and J 0 bases, with 13 bases left between them. DNA of the CDR3: TGTGCCTGCTGGAGGTACATGAACACTGAAGCTTTCTTT. It encodes CACWRYMNTEAFF.

The genes are TRBV5-1 and TRBJ2-6, with a tentative D call TRBD1 (6 bases). Between the trimmed V and J ends, which lost 4 bases and 3 bases, there was a span of 8 bases. The length of the CDR3 is 14 residues. Germline CDR1 and CDR2: SGHRS and YFSETQ. The CDR3 is CASSQGNGANVLTF. The DNA for the CDR3 is TGCGCCAGCAGCCAGGGGAATGGGGCCAACGTCCTGACTTTC. The complete variable domain, with remaining parts taken from reference TRBV5-1 and TRBJ2-6, reads KAGVTQTPRYLIKTRGQQVTLSCSPISGHRSVSWYQQTPGQGLQFLFEYFSETQRNKGNFPGRFSGRQFSNSRSEMNVSTLELGDSALYLCASSQGNGANVLTFGAGSRLTVL.

J is TRBJ2-5 and V is TRBV11-2; D might be TRBD1 (6 bases). Germline CDR1 and CDR2: SGHAT and FQNNGV. The CDR3 totals 14 residues. Trimming took off 5 bases at V and 2 bases at J, with 12 bases between the two ends. CDR3 loop: CASSRGQNQETQYF. CDR3 sequence (DNA): TGTGCCAGCAGCCGAGGACAGAATCAAGAGACCCAGTACTTC.

The chain recombines TRBV30 with TRBJ1-4, with 7 bases matching TRBD1. With 0 bases clipped from V and 3 bases from J, the junction kept 4 bases outside the gene matches. Germline V lookup: CDR1 GTSNPN, CDR2 SVGIG (reference sequence). This CDR3 region has 15 residues. Here the CDR3 reads CAWSVGTASNEKLFF. DNA for the CDR3: TGTGCCTGGAGTGTAGGGACAGCATCTAATGAAAAACTGTTTTTT.